Each of the 20 T cell receptor beta chains below was sequenced from the same sample in a study of shared clonotypes between healthy human individuals. TCRdb's table, derived via immunoSEQ multiplex PCR, lists solely in-frame clones and lacks some. The table lists about 490,000 clones, roughly 80% of them singletons. Sequenced material: PBMCs. The receptors stem from a woman aged 40-49 years in good health. Some clones in this sample may be carry-over from other donors' samples.

The chain combines TRBV18 with TRBJ2-1; D possibly matches TRBD1 or TRBD2 (5 bases each). Germline values: CDR1 KGHSH, CDR2 LQKENI. V was trimmed by 2 bases and J by 4 bases, leaving 18 bases between them. The length of the CDR3 is 17 residues. The CDR3 reads CASSPTRGGPWYNEQFF. DNA for the CDR3: TGTGCCAGCTCACCAACTCGGGGCGGACCCTGGTACAATGAGCAGTTCTTC.

As regards this clone: Compared with germline, one end of the junction differs, possibly owing to a read error. The chain joins TRBV5-1 to TRBJ2-5; TRBD2 might be the D (6 bases). The CDR3 is made up of 16 amino acids. From germline, CDR1 is SGHRS and CDR2 YFSETQ. The CDR3 region is CASSPRGGPSEETQYF. CDR3 bases: TGTGCCAGCAGCCCGCGGGGTGGGCCTTCCGAAGAGACCCAGTACTTC.

The rearrangement joins TRBV28 to TRBJ2-3; 7 bases are shared with TRBD1. Germline V gene lookup returns CDR1 MDHEN and CDR2 SYDVKM. This CDR3 has 15 residues. V was pared by 5 bases and J by 3 bases, with 8 bases of the junction left unmatched. The CDR3 region has the DNA TGTGCCAGCAGTATCGACAGGGAAGCGACAGATACGCAGTATTTT. Protein sequence: CASSIDREATDTQYF.

On this clone: This sequence is one base from a far larger clone and is likely a read error. The CDR3 here is CASSWWTGPLNTEAFF. CDR3 in DNA: TGTGCCAGCAGCTGGTGGACAGGGCCCTTGAACACTGAAGCTTTCTTT. This chain joins TRBV5-4 and TRBJ1-1; 8 bases agree with TRBD1. V gave up 3 bases and J gave up 0 bases; unmatched junction bases: 7. The germline V gene encodes CDR1 SGHNT and CDR2 YYREEE (reference sequence). This CDR3 is built from 16 residues.

This clone came up a few times. V is TRBV6-4 and J is TRBJ2-1, with TRBD2 matching 7 bases. Per germline, CDR1 MRHNA and CDR2 SNTAGT. J lost 3 bases, V lost 4 bases, and 6 bases had no gene match. The CDR3 sequence is 15 residues long. CDR3 DNA: TGTGCCAGCAGTGTAGAGTCTAGCGGCTACAATGAGCAGTTCTTC. Amino acids: CASSVESSGYNEQFF.

This clone was counted once. A far larger clone differs by one base, so this is likely a read error. V and J are TRBV10-2 and TRBJ2-7; 9 nucleotides match TRBD1. V was clipped by 8 bases and J by 2 bases; unmatched bases: 7. The CDR3 contains 14 residues. Looked up from germline, CDR1 is WSHSY and CDR2 is SAAADI. The CDR3 here is CASAEDRGPYEQYF. CDR3 nucleotide sequence: TGCGCCAGCGCCGAGGACAGGGGTCCCTACGAGCAGTACTTC.

The rearrangement links TRBV9 to TRBJ2-3; D is unresolved. The germline V gene encodes CDR1 SGDLS and CDR2 YYNGEE. V was trimmed by 3 bases and J by 3 bases, leaving 8 bases between them. The CDR3 loop spans 13 amino acids. The CDR3 region has the DNA TGTGCCAGCAGCGGCAGCCGAACAGATACGCAGTATTTT. Translated: CASSGSRTDTQYF.

The chain uses TRBV28 and TRBJ1-2; TRBD1 matches at 7 bases. The germline V gene has CDR1 MDHEN and CDR2 SYDVKM. This CDR3 contains 14 residues. Unmatched junction bases numbered 7, after V lost 6 bases and J lost 3 bases. CDR3 residues: CASRRQGNDYGYTF. The CDR3 nucleotides read TGTGCCAGCAGAAGACAGGGTAACGACTATGGCTACACCTTC.

Concerning this clone itself: A much larger clone lies one base from this, so it may be a read error. The sample holds other DNA sequences that translate to the same CDR3. This chain joins TRBV29-1 and TRBJ1-2; D is unresolved. Per the germline V gene, CDR1 is SQVTM and CDR2 is ANQGSEA. The CDR3 spans 11 residues. CDR3 protein: CSESSNYGYTF. Written as DNA, the CDR3 is TGCAGCGAGTCCTCGAACTATGGCTACACATTC.

This chain links TRBV4-2 with TRBJ2-7; 12 bases are shared with TRBD1. With 5 bases clipped from V and 5 bases from J, the junction kept 13 bases outside the gene matches. This CDR3 has 17 amino acids. CDR1 is LGHNA and CDR2 is YNFKEQ in the germline V gene. DNA for the CDR3: TGTGCCAGCAGCTTAACACCACCGGGACAGGGGGCCCACGAGCAGTACTTC. It codes for CASSLTPPGQGAHEQYF.

The rearrangement links TRBV19 to TRBJ2-7, with 9 bases aligning to TRBD2. CDR1 is LNHDA, CDR2 SQIVND, per germline (reference sequence). V dropped 5 bases and J dropped 5; count of bases not matched to a gene: 10. CDR3 length: 15 amino acids. The CDR3 DNA follows: TGTGCCAGTAGTCCCCTGCCTAGCGGGAAGGACGAGCAGTACTTC. The encoded protein is CASSPLPSGKDEQYF.

V usage is TRBV2 and J usage is TRBJ2-3, with 8 bases that match TRBD2. This CDR3 spans 14 amino acids. Germline V gene sequence: CDR1 SNHLY, CDR2 FYNNEI. V shed 10 bases and J 6 bases; nucleotides not matched to a gene: 12. The CDR3 region is CATSGLAFSDTQYF. CDR3 DNA: TGTGCCACCTCAGGACTAGCATTTTCGGATACGCAGTATTTT.

The chain has TRBV28 and TRBJ2-5; 7 nucleotides match TRBD1. Germline-derived CDR1 and CDR2 are MDHEN and SYDVKM. The trim removed 5 bases at V and 1 base at J, leaving 4 bases unmatched. This CDR3 is built from 14 residues. The CDR3 nucleotides read TGTGCCAGCAGTCCGGGACAGAGCCAAGAGACCCAGTACTTC. Amino acid sequence: CASSPGQSQETQYF.

The chain employs TRBV7-9 and TRBJ2-6; a weak D match, TRBD1 (5 bases). The CDR3 has 15 amino acids. Germline-derived CDR1 and CDR2 are SEHNR and FQNEAQ (reference sequence). V lost 5 bases and J 1 base, leaving 9 bases between the germline ends. CDR3 bases: TGTGCCAGCAGCCCCCAGGGATCTGGGGCCAACGTCCTGACTTTC. Its translation: CASSPQGSGANVLTF.

Note on this clone: A far larger clone is only one base removed, so a read error is likely. Other DNA sequences in this specimen translate into the identical CDR3. This rearrangement joins TRBV4-3 to TRBJ1-2; 10 bases match TRBD1. The CDR3 sequence is 15 residues long. Germline-derived CDR1 and CDR2 are LGHNA and YSLEER. The CDR3 DNA sequence: TGCGCTAGCAGCCAAGATGGGACAGGGGACTATGGCTACACCTTC. This translates into CASSQDGTGDYGYTF.

This chain joins TRBV29-1 and TRBJ2-5, with D unclear. Germline CDR1 SQVTM, CDR2 ANQGSEA. V gave up 3 bases and J gave up 5 bases, with 7 bases separating them. The CDR3 loop spans 11 amino acids. CDR3 protein: CSVESAETQYF. In nucleotides, the CDR3 is TGCAGCGTTGAGTCTGCGGAGACCCAGTACTTC. Drawing the rest from reference TRBV29-1 and TRBJ2-5, the complete variable domain is SAVISQKPSRDICQRGTSLTIQCQVDSQVTMMFWYRQQPGQSLTLIATANQGSEATYESGFVIDKFPISRPNLTFSTLTVSNMSPEDSSIYLCSVESAETQYFGPGTRLLVL.

The J gene is TRBJ2-7, the V gene TRBV7-2, with TRBD1 matching 10 bases. Germline-derived CDR1 and CDR2 are SGHTA and FQGNSA. Germline trimming cut 1 base from V and 6 bases from J; bases unmatched to any gene: 3. CDR3 size: 14 residues. The CDR3 sequence is CASSLGGTGVEQYF. The CDR3 region has the DNA TGTGCCAGCAGCTTAGGAGGGACAGGGGTCGAGCAGTACTTC.

The chain employs TRBV10-3 and TRBJ2-7; 7 nucleotides align to TRBD2. This CDR3 comprises 14 residues. The V and J ends lost 10 bases and 2 bases, in that order; junction bases with no gene match: 11. CDR1 is ENHRY and CDR2 is SYGVKD in the germline V gene. CDR3 in DNA: TGTGCCAGCGGAGTTATAGCGGGCCCCTACGAGCAGTACTTC. The encoded protein is CASGVIAGPYEQYF.

This clone occurred once. The gene calls are TRBV9 and TRBJ1-1, with TRBD1 matching over 8 bases. There are 19 residues in the CDR3. CDR1 and CDR2 (germline): SGDLS, YYNGEE. The trim removed 4 bases at V and 0 bases at J, leaving 17 bases unmatched. The DNA of the CDR3 is TGTGCCAGCAGCAGAAGCTGGGGACAGGCACAAATCTTGAACACTGAAGCTTTCTTT. The encoded protein is CASSRSWGQAQILNTEAFF.

This chain connects TRBV11-3 to TRBJ1-1; weak D call: TRBD1 (5 bases). V lost 4 bases and J 10 bases, leaving 16 bases between the germline ends. The CDR3 extends over 13 amino acids. CDR1 and CDR2 from the germline V gene are SGHNT and YENEEA. CDR3 DNA: TGTGCCAGCAGCTATGACAGTATGGCGCCAGCTTTCTTT. Translated: CASSYDSMAPAFF.